Sequencing of this T cell receptor (beta chain) was carried out in a study of T and B cells in COVID-19 patients. The study, taken as a whole, reports: Sorted SARS-CoV-2-responsive or tetramer+ T cells and CD4+, regulatory and CD8+ subsets were not yet sequenced.

The V gene lost 3 bases and the J gene lost 6 bases, with 5 bases spanning the gap. The CDR3 has 12 amino acids. Germline V gene data show CDR1 as MNHNS and CDR2 as SASEGT. Multiplex PCR with BIOMED2 TRB-A/B primer pools amplified TRB rearrangements. TCRdb re-called the multiplex PCR reads through MiXCR, storing one row per CDR3 protein. The data contain tens of thousands of distinct CDR3 sequences, approximately 30% of them singletons. This clonotype was observed many times. Antigen: not known. Each TRB amplification used roughly 240-550 ng of genomic DNA from blood. The gene calls are TRBV6-1 and TRBJ2-2, with no clear D. The receptor comes from a human donor who had recovered from COVID-19. Sequenced material: blood. The CDR3 region is CASSDWAGELFF. In DNA, the CDR3 is TGTGCCAGCAGTGACTGGGCCGGGGAGCTGTTTTTT.